This is a list of T cell receptor beta chains from one sample in a study of T cell responses to AZD1222 COVID-19 vaccine. Profiled with immunoSEQ multiplex PCR; TCRdb holds only in-frame clones, not every one. The sample shows approximately 110,000 clones, approximately 91% of them seen only once. The sequenced sample was peripheral blood, obtained on day 0 of MenACWY control vaccination. Every receptor here comes from an adult in good health. Each CDR3 is given with its conserved first and last residue. The D gene is left open where the match is weak. Clone size appears in some rows only: once, few, many, or a class for an expanded clone.

V gene,clone size,J gene,D gene,CDR3 DNA,CDR3 protein
TRBV7-9,-,TRBJ2-5,-,TGTGCCAGCAGCCAGTCGGTGGGCTTGGGGTTAGAGACCCAGTACTTC,CASSQSVGLGLETQYF
TRBV11-2,-,TRBJ1-2,-,TGTGCCAGCAGCTTACTAACCCGCGGCTATGGCTACACCTTC,CASSLLTRGYGYTF
TRBV6-5,-,TRBJ2-1,-,TGTGCCAGCACTTGGTACAATGAGCAGTTCTTC,CASTWYNEQFF
TRBV3-1/TRBV3-2,-,TRBJ2-2,TRBD2,TGTGCCAGCAGCGCGACTAGCGGGAGGGTGACCGGGGAGCTGTTTTTT,CASSATSGRVTGELFF
TRBV6-6,-,TRBJ1-2,-,TGTGCCAGCACCCCCCCAGGATTTGATAGTGGCTATGGCTACACCTTC,CASTPPGFDSGYGYTF
TRBV28,-,TRBJ1-2,-,TGTGCCACGGAATTCAACTATGGCTACACCTTC,CATEFNYGYTF
TRBV4-2,-,TRBJ1-6,-,TGTGCCAGCAGCCAAGCAAGGGACGGAGCCCTCCACTTT,CASSQARDGALHF
TRBV28,-,TRBJ1-6,TRBD1,TGTGCCAGCAGTCGACAGGGAGGACTCTATAATTCACCCCTCCACTTT,CASSRQGGLYNSPLHF
TRBV6-5,-,TRBJ2-3,-,TGTGCCAGCAGTTACTCCCCAGGGGCGCGATCAGATACGCAGTATTTT,CASSYSPGARSDTQYF
TRBV5-1,-,TRBJ2-1,-,TGCGCCAGCAGCTTGACAGGGTCTCCTTCCAATGAGCAGTTCTTC,CASSLTGSPSNEQFF
TRBV7-2,-,TRBJ1-5,TRBD1,TGTGCCAGCAGCTTAATTGGACAGGGTAACCAGCCCCAGCATTTT,CASSLIGQGNQPQHF
TRBV6-4,-,TRBJ2-1,-,TGTGCCAGCAGTGACTTGGGTCTGCGTGAGCAGTTCTTC,CASSDLGLREQFF
TRBV5-1,-,TRBJ2-2,-,TGCGCCAGCAGCTTGGTGGAGGGGTACACCGGGGAGCTGTTTTTT,CASSLVEGYTGELFF
TRBV30,-,TRBJ1-1,-,TGTGTCAAGACGAGCACTGAAGCTTTCTTT,CVKTSTEAFF
TRBV7-9,-,TRBJ1-1,-,TGTGCCAGCAGAGAAGGGACTGAAGCTTTCTTT,CASREGTEAFF
TRBV6-4,many,TRBJ2-2,-,TGTGCCAGCAGTGACAGGGACACCGGGGAGCTGTTTTTT,CASSDRDTGELFF
TRBV24-1,-,TRBJ1-2,-,TGTGCCACCAGGTCTTCTGGACAGAAATATGGCTACACCTTC,CATRSSGQKYGYTF
TRBV2,-,TRBJ1-1,TRBD1,TGTGCCAGCAGGATCCTAGGACAGGGTGTAGAAGCTTTCTTT,CASRILGQGVEAFF
TRBV11-2,few,TRBJ1-6,-,TGTGCCAGCAGCTTAGGAAGTCGAGGGGTCAATTCACCCCTCCACTTT,CASSLGSRGVNSPLHF
TRBV2,-,TRBJ1-4,-,TGTGCCAGCAGTGACCCCAATCCTAATGAAAAACTGTTTTTT,CASSDPNPNEKLFF
TRBV12-3/TRBV12-4,-,TRBJ1-3,-,TGTGCCAGCAGTCTGACAAACCCAAACACCATATATTTT,CASSLTNPNTIYF
TRBV25-1,-,TRBJ2-2,TRBD2,TGTGCCAGCAGTGAATATAGAGCGGGAGGGCCCGACGGGGAGCTGTTTTTT,CASSEYRAGGPDGELFF
TRBV6-2/TRBV6-3,-,TRBJ2-7,-,TGTGCCAGCAGTTACACCAGGGTCTACGAGCAGTACTTC,CASSYTRVYEQYF
TRBV6-5,-,TRBJ2-4,-,TGTGCCAGCAGTTACGGGGCGCTAGCCAAAAACATTCAGTACTTC,CASSYGALAKNIQYF
TRBV2,few,TRBJ2-7,-,TGTGCCAGCAGCGAAAGACAGGTAGGGGACTTC,CASSERQVGDF
TRBV7-9,-,TRBJ1-6,-,TGTGCCAGCAGCTTCACGACAGACAATTCACCCCTCCACTTT,CASSFTTDNSPLHF
TRBV5-1,-,TRBJ1-6,TRBD1,TGCGCCAGCAGCTTAACAACCGGGACAGGGATTCTCCCCTATAATTCACCCCTCCACTTT,CASSLTTGTGILPYNSPLHF
TRBV20-1,-,TRBJ2-3,TRBD2,TGCAGTGCTAGTCGGGAGGGCCTCGCAGATACGCAGTATTTT,CSASREGLADTQYF
TRBV28,-,TRBJ1-2,-,TGTGCCAGCAGACCCGGACAGTGGGGTGGCTACACCTTC,CASRPGQWGGYTF
TRBV12-3/TRBV12-4,-,TRBJ2-3,-,TGTGCCAGCAGTTTAGGCAGGGCAGATACGCAGTATTTT,CASSLGRADTQYF
TRBV4-1,-,TRBJ2-3,TRBD1,TGCGCCAGCAGCCCGCGGACAGGGAGAGGATTAACAGATACGCAGTATTTT,CASSPRTGRGLTDTQYF
TRBV3-1/TRBV3-2,-,TRBJ1-2,-,TGTGCCAGCAGCCAAGGGTGGGGAGGGAACTATGGCTACACCTTC,CASSQGWGGNYGYTF
TRBV7-9,-,TRBJ1-2,-,TGTGCCAGCAGTCTCTCCGGGAGGACAACGTATGGCTACACCTTC,CASSLSGRTTYGYTF
TRBV3-1/TRBV3-2,once,TRBJ2-1,TRBD2,TGTGCCAGCAGCGTCCGGACTAGCGGGAGTGGCGAGCAGTTCTTC,CASSVRTSGSGEQFF
TRBV29-1,-,TRBJ1-1,-,TGCAGCGTTATTGGTCAAGGGGTAAAAGCTTTCTTT,CSVIGQGVKAFF
TRBV28,-,TRBJ2-7,TRBD1,TGTGCCAGCAGTCGACAGGGCCCTACCTCTTACGAGCAGTACTTC,CASSRQGPTSYEQYF
TRBV7-9,few,TRBJ1-1,-,TGTGCCAGCAGCTTGACAGCGAACACTGAAGCTTTCTTT,CASSLTANTEAFF
TRBV6-5,once,TRBJ1-6,-,TGTGCCAGCAGGACAGGCGAGGATTCACCCCTCCACTTT,CASRTGEDSPLHF
TRBV24-1,-,TRBJ2-2,-,TGTGCCACCAGTGGTTACAGCCACACCGGGGAGCTGTTTTTT,CATSGYSHTGELFF
TRBV14,few,TRBJ1-4,-,TGTGCCAGCAGCCAATTGACGGGGGAAAAACTGTTTTTT,CASSQLTGEKLFF
TRBV7-8,once,TRBJ2-7,-,TGTGCCAGCAGCCCGACTAGAAGCGAGCAGTACTTC,CASSPTRSEQYF
TRBV30,-,TRBJ1-1,-,TGTGCCTGGAGCCGAACAGGTAACACTGAAGCTTTCTTT,CAWSRTGNTEAFF
TRBV2,-,TRBJ2-1,TRBD2,TGTGCCAGCAGCTGGACTAGCGGGGCATATGAGCAGTTCTTC,CASSWTSGAYEQFF
TRBV6-5,-,TRBJ2-7,-,TGTGCCAGCAGTTTCGCGACAGGCGCCTACGAGCAGTACTTC,CASSFATGAYEQYF
TRBV28,-,TRBJ2-7,TRBD1,TGTGCCAGCAGTGACGTGGGGACAGACCCAACGGGGCAGTACTTC,CASSDVGTDPTGQYF
TRBV19,-,TRBJ2-7,-,TGTGCCAGTAGTACCCATTCCCGGGGGCTATACGAGCAGTACTTC,CASSTHSRGLYEQYF
TRBV9,-,TRBJ1-2,-,TGTGCCAGCAGCGTAGGGCAGAACTATGGCTACACCTTC,CASSVGQNYGYTF
TRBV12-3/TRBV12-4,-,TRBJ2-7,-,TGTGCCAGCGGTTCGGGGGTTGCAGGGCAGTACTTC,CASGSGVAGQYF
TRBV28,-,TRBJ1-1,-,TGTGCCAGCAGAGGGGCAGAGGGGGTCACTGAAGCTTTCTTT,CASRGAEGVTEAFF
TRBV29-1,once,TRBJ2-1,TRBD1,TGCAGCGTTGGACAGGGGCCCTACAATGAGCAGTTCTTC,CSVGQGPYNEQFF
TRBV5-8,few,TRBJ2-7,-,TGTGCCAGCAGCTTGGGCCAGGGATTCAACGAGCAGTACTTC,CASSLGQGFNEQYF
TRBV7-2,-,TRBJ2-5,TRBD2,TGTGCCAGCAGCTTAGGGGGAGCGGGGGGGACCCAGTACTTC,CASSLGGAGGTQYF
TRBV28,once,TRBJ1-6,TRBD1,TGTGCCAGGCATATCCGGGACAGAAACTATAATTCACCCCTCCACTTT,CARHIRDRNYNSPLHF
TRBV27,-,TRBJ2-7,TRBD2,TGTGCCAGCAGTTCTAGCGGGAGAAGCGAGCAGTACTTC,CASSSSGRSEQYF
TRBV4-3,-,TRBJ2-5,-,TGCGCCAGCAGCCGCATGGGTCGCGGGACTGGCGAGACCCAGTACTTC,CASSRMGRGTGETQYF